The next 11 T cell receptor beta chains were all read from a single sample in a study of CD4+ T cells in melanoma. The assay was immunoSEQ multiplex PCR, and TCRdb's table has in-frame clones only and misses some. The table lists 3,500 to 4,500 clones, about three quarters of them singletons. Sequencing was carried out using tumor tissue. Receptors originate from a human donor with melanoma.

The gene calls are TRBV6-5 and TRBJ2-1; no definite D call. This CDR3 has 13 residues. CDR1 and CDR2 from the germline V gene are MNHEY and SVGAGI. Trimming left V 6 bases short and J 1 base short, with 7 bases between. In DNA form, the CDR3 reads TGTGCCAGCAGCCGTAAATCCTACAATGAGCAGTTCTTC. Translating gives CASSRKSYNEQFF.

The chain combines TRBV25-1 with TRBJ2-5; possibly TRBD2 for D (5 bases). Germline CDR1 MGHDK, CDR2 SYGVNS. The CDR3 totals 14 residues. Trimming stripped 9 bases from V and 5 bases from J, with 19 bases between. CDR3 sequence reads: CASQKDGGRETQYF. The CDR3 DNA reads as TGTGCCAGTCAAAAGGACGGAGGTAGGGAGACCCAGTACTTC.

V usage is TRBV11-1 and J usage is TRBJ2-1; weak D call: TRBD2 (5 bases). There are 16 residues in the CDR3. Germline CDR1 is SGHAT and CDR2 is FQDESV (reference sequence). The germline V and J ends were trimmed by 2 bases and 0 bases, with 11 bases remaining between them. The CDR3 region has the DNA TGTGCCAGCAGCTTACGTCGGGGTAGCTCCTACAATGAGCAGTTCTTC. Translating it yields CASSLRRGSSYNEQFF.

This chain uses TRBV27 with TRBJ2-3, with D uncertain. Trimming took 3 bases from V and 4 from J, leaving 2 bases between them. Per the germline V gene, CDR1 is MNHEY and CDR2 is SMNVEV (reference sequence). The CDR3 runs 11 residues. Written as DNA, the CDR3 is TGTGCCAGCAGTTTTTCAGATACGCAGTATTTT. It codes for CASSFSDTQYF.

The gene calls are TRBV4-1 and TRBJ2-5; weak D call: TRBD2 (7 bases). Between the trimmed V and J ends, which lost 6 bases and 7 bases, there was a span of 12 bases. In germline, CDR1 is MGHRA, CDR2 YSYEKL. The CDR3 consists of 12 residues. Written as DNA, the CDR3 is TGCGCCAGCAGAGCAGGGGAGGGGACCCAGTACTTC. Protein sequence: CASRAGEGTQYF.

By share of the sample, this clone is medium-sized. The chain has TRBV4-1 and TRBJ2-5; D remains ambiguous. Germline V gene lookup returns CDR1 MGHRA and CDR2 YSYEKL. The CDR3 is 15 amino acids. V shed 1 base and J shed 0 bases, with 9 bases lying between them. The CDR3 loop is CASSQVVRYQETQYF. CDR3 nucleotides: TGCGCCAGCAGCCAAGTGGTTCGGTACCAAGAGACCCAGTACTTC.

The chain joins TRBV6-6 to TRBJ2-1; no clear D. The CDR3 covers 11 residues. The V gene lost 7 bases and the J gene lost 9 bases, with 10 bases spanning the gap. Germline V CDR1 and CDR2: MNHNY, SVGAGI (reference sequence). CDR3: CASTLEGEQFF. The CDR3 nucleotides read TGTGCCAGCACCCTTGAAGGTGAGCAGTTCTTC.

The chain employs TRBV29-1 and TRBJ2-5; D remains ambiguous. Trimming cost V 8 bases and J 2 bases, with 18 bases left between them. The CDR3 is 14 amino acids. The germline CDR1 and CDR2 sequences are SQVTM and ANQGSEA. The CDR3 loop is CSPTPLTEQETQYF. The CDR3 DNA reads TGCAGCCCTACGCCCTTGACGGAACAAGAGACCCAGTACTTC.

As for this clone: Compared with germline, one end of the junction differs, possibly owing to a read error. V gene TRBV6-1 combines with J gene TRBJ1-2; possibly TRBD1 for D (6 bases). The CDR3 is 13 amino acids. From germline, CDR1 is MNHNS and CDR2 SASEGT. Written as DNA, the CDR3 is TGTGCCGGCAGTGTCAACAGGGAGGCCGGCTACACCTTC. This sequence encodes CAGSVNREAGYTF.

The chain is built from TRBV18 and TRBJ1-1, with a weak D call TRBD1 (5 bases). Germline loops: CDR1 KGHSH, CDR2 LQKENI. CDR3 size: 16 residues. Trimming cost V 1 base and J 2 bases, with 14 bases left between them. The CDR3 loop reads CASSPRNSGINTEAFF. CDR3 DNA: TGTGCCAGCTCACCACGCAATTCAGGGATTAACACTGAAGCTTTCTTT. Full variable domain (remainder filled in from reference TRBV18 and TRBJ1-1): NAGVMQNPRHLVRRRGQEARLRCSPMKGHSHVYWYRQLPEEGLKFMVYLQKENIIDESGMPKERFSAEFPKEGPSILRIQQVVRGDSAAYFCASSPRNSGINTEAFFGQGTRLTVV.

This clone came up a few times. The same CDR3 also results from other DNA sequences found in this sample. The rearrangement joins TRBV18 to TRBJ2-5; D possibly matches TRBD1 or TRBD2 (5 bases each). The CDR3 runs to 13 residues. The V end lost 0 bases, the J end lost 5 bases, and 7 bases lay between the germline ends. Looked up from germline, CDR1 is KGHSH and CDR2 is LQKENI. The CDR3 sequence: CASSPPGVETQYF. The CDR3 DNA reads TGTGCCAGCTCACCACCGGGGGTGGAGACCCAGTACTTC.